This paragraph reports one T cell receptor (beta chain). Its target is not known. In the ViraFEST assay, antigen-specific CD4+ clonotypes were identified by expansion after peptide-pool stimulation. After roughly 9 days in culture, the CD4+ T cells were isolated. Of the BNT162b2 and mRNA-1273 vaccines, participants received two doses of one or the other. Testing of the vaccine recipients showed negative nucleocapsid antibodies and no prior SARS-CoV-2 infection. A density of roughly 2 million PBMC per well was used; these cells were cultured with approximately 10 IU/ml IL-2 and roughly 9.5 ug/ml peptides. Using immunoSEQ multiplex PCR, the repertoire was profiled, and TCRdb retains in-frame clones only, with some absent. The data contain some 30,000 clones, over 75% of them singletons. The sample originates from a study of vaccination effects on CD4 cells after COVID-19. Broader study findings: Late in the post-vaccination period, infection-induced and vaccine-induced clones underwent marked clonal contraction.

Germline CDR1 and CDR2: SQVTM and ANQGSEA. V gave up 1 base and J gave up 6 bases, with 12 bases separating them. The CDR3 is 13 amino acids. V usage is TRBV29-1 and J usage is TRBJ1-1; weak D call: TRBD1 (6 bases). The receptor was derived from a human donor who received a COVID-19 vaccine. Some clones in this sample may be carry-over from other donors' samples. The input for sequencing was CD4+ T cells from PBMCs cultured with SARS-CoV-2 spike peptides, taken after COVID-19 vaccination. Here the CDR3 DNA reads TGCAGCGTTGAAGGGACAGCGGGGCCTGAAGCTTTCTTT. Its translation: CSVEGTAGPEAFF. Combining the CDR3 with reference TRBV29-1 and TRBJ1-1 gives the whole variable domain SAVISQKPSRDICQRGTSLTIQCQVDSQVTMMFWYRQQPGQSLTLIATANQGSEATYESGFVIDKFPISRPNLTFSTLTVSNMSPEDSSIYLCSVEGTAGPEAFFGQGTRLTVV.